A single sample gave rise to the 22 T cell receptor beta chains below, sequenced in a study of identifying expanded T cells in peripheral blood (dated by TCRdb to about 2019). Libraries were built with the immunoSEQ multiplex PCR assay. TCRdb carries this immuneACCESS record with in-frame sequences only. Its versions omit some clonotypes, under half of them owing to an unresolved V gene in the studies checked, with the rest unexplained. This sample is represented by about 100,000 clones; 88% of them were singletons. 4.5% to 6.5% of the sample is held by the ten biggest clonotypes. The sample was blood. These TCRs come from a person aged 18 to 75 in good health.

This sequence joins TRBV10-3 and TRBJ2-2; TRBD2 might be the D (6 bases). The CDR3 consists of 13 residues. Germline V CDR1 and CDR2: ENHRY, SYGVKD. The V and J ends lost 11 bases and 6 bases respectively, with 16 bases between them. CDR3 region: CASSGLLAGELFF. The CDR3 bases are TGTGCCTCCTCGGGACTCCTAGCCGGGGAGCTGTTTTTT.

The rearrangement links TRBV6-5 to TRBJ1-2, with D unresolved. CDR3 length: 15 amino acids. V gave up 0 bases and J gave up 3 bases, with 11 bases separating them. Per the germline V gene, CDR1 is MNHEY and CDR2 is SVGAGI. CDR3 residues: CASSYSSGFDYGYTF. The CDR3 nucleotides read TGTGCCAGCAGTTACTCCTCGGGTTTCGACTATGGCTACACCTTC.

The chain joins TRBV2 to TRBJ2-2; TRBD2 matches 10 bases. In germline, CDR1 is SNHLY, CDR2 FYNNEI. This CDR3 is 15 amino acids long. The V segment lost 2 bases and the J segment 4 bases; nucleotides outside the gene matches: 1. The CDR3 DNA follows: TGTGCCAGCAGTGAACTAGCGGGGGTCACCGGGGAGCTGTTTTTT. Its protein product is CASSELAGVTGELFF.

The rearrangement links TRBV6-5 to TRBJ1-5; no reliable D call. V was clipped by 0 bases and J by 2 bases, with 5 bases between them. The germline V gene encodes CDR1 MNHEY and CDR2 SVGAGI. CDR3 size: 14 residues. The CDR3 DNA sequence: TGTGCCAGCAGTTACTCGAGTCGCAATCAGCCCCAGCATTTT. This sequence encodes CASSYSSRNQPQHF.

This clone has a single count. The V gene is TRBV28, the J gene TRBJ2-1, with D unclear. Germline-derived CDR1 and CDR2 are MDHEN and SYDVKM. V shed 2 bases and J shed 5 bases, with 7 bases lying between them. This CDR3 region has 13 residues. The CDR3 DNA reads as TGTGCCAGCAGTTTAATCCAGGACAATGAGCAGTTCTTC. Protein product: CASSLIQDNEQFF. Variable domain in full (rest from reference TRBV28 and TRBJ2-1): DVKVTQSSRYLVKRTGEKVFLECVQDMDHENMFWYRQDPGLGLRLIYFSYDVKMKEKGDIPEGYSVSREKKERFSLILESASTNQTSMYLCASSLIQDNEQFFGPGTRLTVL.

The chain couples TRBV11-2 to TRBJ2-7, with D perhaps TRBD2 (6 bases). Germline V gene data show CDR1 as SGHAT and CDR2 as FQNNGV. CDR3 length: 14 residues. The V and J ends lost 4 bases and 4 bases respectively, with 14 bases between them. CDR3: CASSSTGGSYEQYF. CDR3 nucleotide sequence: TGTGCCAGCAGCTCCACTGGGGGGAGTTACGAGCAGTACTTC.

The chain combines TRBV7-8 with TRBJ2-1; D possibly corresponds to TRBD2 (5 bases). Trimming removed 1 base from V and 7 bases from J, with 8 bases in between. CDR1 and CDR2 from the germline V gene are SGHVS and FQNEAQ. The CDR3 has 13 residues. The CDR3 region has the DNA TGTGCCAGCAGCTTAGATAGCGAGAATGAGCAGTTCTTC. Its translation is CASSLDSENEQFF.

This clone was observed a few times. This chain connects TRBV7-9 to TRBJ2-3; 8 bases are a match to TRBD1. Trimming at V came to 1 base and at J to 7 bases, leaving 4 bases not matched to a gene. The CDR3 consists of 14 residues. The germline V gene has CDR1 SEHNR and CDR2 FQNEAQ (reference sequence). CDR3 sequence reads: CASSLGTGLNTQYF. In DNA, the CDR3 is TGTGCCAGCAGCTTAGGGACAGGGCTAAATACGCAGTATTTT.

The V and J genes are TRBV5-6 and TRBJ1-1; 7 bases match TRBD1. The CDR3 runs to 15 residues. Trimming at V came to 4 bases and at J to 1 base, leaving 7 bases not matched to a gene. CDR1 and CDR2 from the germline V gene are SGHDT and YYEEEE. Written as DNA, the CDR3 is TGTGCCAGCAGCCCCAGGGACAGATCGAACACTGAAGCTTTCTTT. It yields the protein CASSPRDRSNTEAFF.

The gene calls are TRBV5-5 and TRBJ2-2; maybe TRBD1 (6 bases). Germline V gives CDR1 SGHKS, CDR2 YYEKEE (reference sequence). This CDR3 region has 15 residues. V was cut by 1 base and J by 2 bases, with 9 bases left in between. The CDR3 region is CASSLYRVNTGELFF. Written as DNA, the CDR3 is TGTGCCAGCAGCTTGTACAGGGTAAACACCGGGGAGCTGTTTTTT. Supplemented by reference TRBV5-5 and TRBJ2-2, the full variable domain reads DAGVTQSPTHLIKTRGQQVTLRCSPISGHKSVSWYQQVLGQGPQFIFQYYEKEERGRGNFPDRFSARQFPNYSSELNVNALLLGDSALYLCASSLYRVNTGELFFGEGSRLTVL.

This clone has only a few counts. J is TRBJ1-5 and V is TRBV2; the match to TRBD1 covers 12 bases. V trimming: 7 bases; J trimming: 7 bases; junction bases outside the gene matches: 8. CDR1 is SNHLY, CDR2 FYNNEI, per germline. The CDR3 extends over 15 amino acids. In nucleotides, the CDR3 is TGTGCCAGCAACCCGGGACAGGGGGCACGACAGCCCCAGCATTTT. The encoded protein is CASNPGQGARQPQHF. Full variable domain (outside the CDR3, taken from reference TRBV2 and TRBJ1-5): EPEVTQTPSHQVTQMGQEVILRCVPISNHLYFYWYRQILGQKVEFLVSFYNNEISEKSEIFDDQFSVERPDGSNFTLKIRSTKLEDSAMYFCASNPGQGARQPQHFGDGTRLSIL.

V gene TRBV19 combines with J gene TRBJ1-1; 7 nucleotides align to TRBD1. CDR1 and CDR2 (germline): LNHDA, SQIVND (reference sequence). V shed 3 bases, J shed 0 bases, and the junction held 4 bases outside the gene matches. This CDR3 contains 15 residues. CDR3 nucleotide sequence: TGTGCCAGTAGTATCAAAGGGGGCTTGAACACTGAAGCTTTCTTT. Its protein is CASSIKGGLNTEAFF.

V usage is TRBV9 and J usage is TRBJ1-3; TRBD1 aligns across 7 bases. Germline-derived CDR1 and CDR2 are SGDLS and YYNGEE. The J segment lost 4 bases and the V segment lost 0 bases, leaving 4 bases of the junction unmatched. This CDR3 region has 15 residues. The CDR3 sequence: CASSVVGTAGNTIYF. The CDR3 region has the DNA TGTGCCAGCAGCGTAGTCGGGACAGCCGGAAACACCATATATTTT.

In its sample, this clone was seen once. The chain links TRBV15 to TRBJ2-1; 8 bases fit TRBD2. V dropped 0 bases and J dropped 7; count of bases not matched to a gene: 5. Germline CDR1 and CDR2: LNHNV and YYDKDF (reference sequence). The CDR3 extends over 15 amino acids. DNA of the CDR3: TGTGCCACCAGCAGAGATCGGGTAGCGGGGAATGAGCAGTTCTTC. Translated, it gives CATSRDRVAGNEQFF. The full variable domain, completed using reference TRBV15 and TRBJ2-1, is DAMVIQNPRYQVTQFGKPVTLSCSQTLNHNVMYWYQQKSSQAPKLLFHYYDKDFNNEADTPDNFQSRRPNTSFCFLDIRSPGLGDTAMYLCATSRDRVAGNEQFFGPGTRLTVL.

The V call is TRBV9, the J call TRBJ1-3, with no clear D. Germline CDR1 and CDR2: SGDLS and YYNGEE. This CDR3 has 14 residues. V lost 4 bases to trimming and J lost 0 bases, with 8 bases between them. CDR3 in DNA: TGTGCCAGCAGCTTGGGAGACTCTGGAAACACCATATATTTT. This translates into CASSLGDSGNTIYF.

The rearrangement joins TRBV5-4 to TRBJ1-2, with 8 bases lining up with TRBD1. Germline-derived CDR1 and CDR2 are SGHNT and YYREEE (reference sequence). With V trimmed by 5 bases and J by 3 bases, 6 bases remained unmatched. CDR3 length equals 14 residues. The CDR3 loop is CASSSGGPYYGYTF. The CDR3 region has the DNA TGTGCCAGCAGTTCAGGGGGCCCCTACTATGGCTACACCTTC.

This chain uses TRBV5-1 with TRBJ2-3; the match to TRBD2 covers 9 bases. V lost 4 bases to trimming and J lost 4 bases; unmatched junction nucleotides: 4. Germline CDR1 SGHRS, CDR2 YFSETQ. CDR3 length: 14 amino acids. The CDR3 DNA follows: TGCGCCAGCAGCCTTAGCGGGGGTCCAGATACGCAGTATTTT. This encodes CASSLSGGPDTQYF. Variable domain in full (rest from reference TRBV5-1 and TRBJ2-3): KAGVTQTPRYLIKTRGQQVTLSCSPISGHRSVSWYQQTPGQGLQFLFEYFSETQRNKGNFPGRFSGRQFSNSRSEMNVSTLELGDSALYLCASSLSGGPDTQYFGPGTRLTVL.

This sequence joins TRBV9 and TRBJ1-3, with 8 bases matching TRBD1. J gave up 0 bases and V 4 bases, and 9 bases lay outside the gene matches. This CDR3 comprises 17 residues. Germline V gene lookup returns CDR1 SGDLS and CDR2 YYNGEE. The DNA of the CDR3 is TGTGCCAGCAGCCCAGGGGGCAGGCGTTACTCTGGAAACACCATATATTTT. Translated: CASSPGGRRYSGNTIYF.

This chain joins TRBV19 and TRBJ2-4; 8 nucleotides match TRBD1. V gave up 4 bases and J gave up 7 bases; unmatched junction bases: 6. Germline V gene sequence: CDR1 LNHDA, CDR2 SQIVND (reference sequence). This CDR3 is 14 amino acids long. The CDR3 here is CASSRTDRVNIQYF. In DNA form, the CDR3 reads TGTGCCAGTAGTAGGACGGACAGGGTCAACATTCAGTACTTC.

In this sample, this clone turned up once. The chain recombines TRBV9 with TRBJ2-2; 13 nucleotides align to TRBD2. CDR1 and CDR2 (germline): SGDLS, YYNGEE. V trimming: 3 bases; J trimming: 3 bases; junction bases outside the gene matches: 2. The CDR3 extends over 16 amino acids. DNA of the CDR3: TGTGCCAGCAGCGCCGGACTAGCGGGAGACACCGGGGAGCTGTTTTTT. This encodes CASSAGLAGDTGELFF.

The V call is TRBV19, the J call TRBJ1-5, with D unresolved. The CDR3 length is 18 residues. V lost 3 bases and J 0 bases, leaving 18 bases between the germline ends. Germline CDR1 reads LNHDA; CDR2 reads SQIVND (reference sequence). The CDR3: CASSIQELNTYSNQPQHF. DNA for the CDR3: TGTGCCAGTAGTATTCAGGAGCTGAACACATATAGCAATCAGCCCCAGCATTTT.

V usage is TRBV6-5 and J usage is TRBJ1-6; D not resolved. The CDR3 sequence is 13 residues long. V dropped 6 bases and J dropped 3 bases, with 6 bases sitting between them. Germline CDR1 reads MNHEY; CDR2 reads SVGAGI. DNA of the CDR3: TGTGCCAGCAGCAGCGTCTATAATTCACCCCTCCACTTT. The encoded protein is CASSSVYNSPLHF.